The 3 T cell receptor beta chains below come from one sample, sequenced in a study of T cell responses to AZD1222 COVID-19 vaccine. Sequencing used immunoSEQ multiplex PCR; TCRdb keeps in-frame clones, though not all of them. The sample includes roughly 120,000 clones, roughly 91% of them seen just once. The sequencing here drew on peripheral blood, taken on day 0 of AZD1222 vaccination. The receptor source for this set is an adult in good health.

V gene TRBV27 combines with J gene TRBJ1-2, with D tentatively TRBD1 (5 bases). V was cut by 3 bases and J by 5 bases, with 13 bases left in between. Looked up from germline, CDR1 is MNHEY and CDR2 is SMNVEV (reference sequence). This CDR3 comprises 14 residues. The chain's CDR3 is CASSFGGVRYGYTF. CDR3 DNA: TGTGCCAGCAGTTTCGGGGGAGTTCGGTATGGCTACACCTTC.

As DNA, the CDR3 is TGTGCCAGCAGCTCCTACGAGCAGTACTTC. It yields the protein CASSSYEQYF. The rearrangement joins TRBV7-3 to TRBJ2-7, with D uncertain. Trimming cost V 4 bases and J 2 bases, with 0 bases left between them. Germline V gene sequence: CDR1 SGHTA, CDR2 FQGTGA. The CDR3 extends over 10 amino acids.

The chain employs TRBV20-1 and TRBJ2-5; D uncertain. The CDR3 totals 11 residues. The germline V gene encodes CDR1 DFQATT and CDR2 SNEGSKA (reference sequence). The germline V and J ends were trimmed by 4 bases and 5 bases, with 8 bases remaining between them. The CDR3 DNA sequence: TGCAGTGCTAACCGTGGGGAGACCCAGTACTTC. This codes for CSANRGETQYF.